The clone carrying this T cell receptor beta chain appeared many times. What it recognizes is unknown. The entry originates in a study of read filtering for tumor transcriptome and immune sequencing. Germline V gene sequence: CDR1 DFQATT, CDR2 SNEGSKA (reference sequence). The CDR3 is made up of 13 amino acids. V lost 3 bases to trimming and J lost 2 bases; unmatched junction nucleotides: 2. This library used 300 to 450 ng RNA and molecular barcoded adaptors spanning alpha/delta and beta/gamma chains. TCRdb independently ran MiXCR on the reads; one entry per CDR3 protein. Among some 41,000 distinct CDR3 sequences listed, 10% to 15% were seen once. Study results and limitations: RNA-seq captured clonotypes less deeply and reliably than IR-seq.

Sampling of bone marrow took place during active disease in every patient. The sequencing sample was made of a population of CD138-negative cells sorted from bone marrow. The sequence came from a donor at least 40 years old with multiple myeloma. The chain carries TRBV20-1 and TRBJ2-5; TRBD2 matches at 8 bases. CDR3 residues: CSASGGGQETQYF. As DNA, the CDR3 is TGCAGTGCTAGCGGGGGGGGGCAAGAGACCCAGTACTTC.